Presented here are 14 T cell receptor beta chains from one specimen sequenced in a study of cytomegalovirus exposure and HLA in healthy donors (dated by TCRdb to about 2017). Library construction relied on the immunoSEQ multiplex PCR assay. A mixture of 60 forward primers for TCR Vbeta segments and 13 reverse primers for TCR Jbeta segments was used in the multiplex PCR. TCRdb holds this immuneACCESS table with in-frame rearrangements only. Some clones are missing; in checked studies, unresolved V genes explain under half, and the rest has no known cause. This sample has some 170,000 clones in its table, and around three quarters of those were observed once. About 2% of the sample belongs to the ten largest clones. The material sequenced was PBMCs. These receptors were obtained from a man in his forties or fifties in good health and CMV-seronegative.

The CDR3 nucleotides read TGTGCCAGCAGTGAAACGACAGGCTCGGGCGGGGAGCTGTTTTTT. It translates to CASSETTGSGGELFF. This sequence joins TRBV28 and TRBJ2-2; D is possibly TRBD1 (6 bases). Per germline, CDR1 MDHEN and CDR2 SYDVKM. V lost 5 bases to trimming and J lost 7 bases, with 17 bases between them. CDR3 length: 15 amino acids.

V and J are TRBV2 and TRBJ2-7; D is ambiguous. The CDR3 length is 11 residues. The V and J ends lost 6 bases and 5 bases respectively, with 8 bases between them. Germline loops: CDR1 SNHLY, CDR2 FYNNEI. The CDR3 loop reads CASRSVHEQYF. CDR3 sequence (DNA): TGTGCCAGCAGGTCGGTCCACGAGCAGTACTTC.

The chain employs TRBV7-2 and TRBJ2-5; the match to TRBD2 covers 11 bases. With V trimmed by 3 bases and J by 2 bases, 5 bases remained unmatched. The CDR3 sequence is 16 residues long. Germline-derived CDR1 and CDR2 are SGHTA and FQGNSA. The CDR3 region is CASSFPGLAEQETQYF. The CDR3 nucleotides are TGTGCCAGCAGCTTTCCGGGACTAGCGGAACAAGAGACCCAGTACTTC.

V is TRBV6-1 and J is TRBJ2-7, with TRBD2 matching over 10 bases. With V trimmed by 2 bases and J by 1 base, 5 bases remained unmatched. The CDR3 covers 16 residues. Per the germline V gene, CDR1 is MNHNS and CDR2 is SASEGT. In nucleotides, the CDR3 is TGTGCCAGCAGTGAATGGACTAGCGGCCCTTCCTACGAGCAGTACTTC. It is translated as CASSEWTSGPSYEQYF.

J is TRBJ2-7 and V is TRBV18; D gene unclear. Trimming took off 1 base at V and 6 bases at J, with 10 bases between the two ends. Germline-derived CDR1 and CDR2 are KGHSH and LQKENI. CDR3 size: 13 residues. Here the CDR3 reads CASSPLGTGEQYF. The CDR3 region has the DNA TGTGCCAGCTCACCACTCGGAACGGGCGAGCAGTACTTC.

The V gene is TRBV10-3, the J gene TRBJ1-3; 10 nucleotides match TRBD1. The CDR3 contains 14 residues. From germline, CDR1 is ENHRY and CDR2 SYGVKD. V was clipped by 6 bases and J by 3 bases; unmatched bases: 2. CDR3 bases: TGTGCCATCAGGGACAGGGGGAGTGGAAACACCATATATTTT. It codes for CAIRDRGSGNTIYF.

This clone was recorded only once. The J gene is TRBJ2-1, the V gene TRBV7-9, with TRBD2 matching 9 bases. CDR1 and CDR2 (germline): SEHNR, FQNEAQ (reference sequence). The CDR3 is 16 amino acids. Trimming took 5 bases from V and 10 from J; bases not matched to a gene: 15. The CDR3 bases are TGTGCCAGCAGCCCGCAGGGCGACGGCGGGAGGGCCGAGCAGTTCTTC. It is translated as CASSPQGDGGRAEQFF.

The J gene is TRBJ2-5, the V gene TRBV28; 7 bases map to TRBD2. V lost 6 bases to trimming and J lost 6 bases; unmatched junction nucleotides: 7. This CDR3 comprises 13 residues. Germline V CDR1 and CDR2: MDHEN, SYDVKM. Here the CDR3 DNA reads TGTGCCAGCAGACCCACTAGCGAAAAGACCCAGTACTTC. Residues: CASRPTSEKTQYF.

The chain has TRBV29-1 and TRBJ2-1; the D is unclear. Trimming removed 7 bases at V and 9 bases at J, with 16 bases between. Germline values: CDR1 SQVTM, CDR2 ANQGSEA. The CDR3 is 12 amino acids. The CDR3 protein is CSAPSPRGEQFF. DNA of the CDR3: TGCAGCGCCCCCAGCCCTAGAGGTGAGCAGTTCTTC.

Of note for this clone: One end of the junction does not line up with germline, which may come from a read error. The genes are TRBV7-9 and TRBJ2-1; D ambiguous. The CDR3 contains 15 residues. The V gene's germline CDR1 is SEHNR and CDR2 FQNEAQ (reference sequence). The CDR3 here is CSSSPDSSAYNELFF. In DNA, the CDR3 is TGTTCCAGCAGCCCAGACTCCTCCGCCTACAATGAGTTGTTCTTC.

CDR3: CAINGVAGEETQYF. In DNA form, the CDR3 reads TGTGCCATCAACGGGGTAGCGGGGGAAGAGACCCAGTACTTC. The chain has TRBV2 and TRBJ2-5, with 9 bases lining up with TRBD2. The CDR3 extends over 14 amino acids. Germline CDR1 is SNHLY and CDR2 is FYNNEI. V was clipped by 10 bases and J by 3 bases; unmatched bases: 9.

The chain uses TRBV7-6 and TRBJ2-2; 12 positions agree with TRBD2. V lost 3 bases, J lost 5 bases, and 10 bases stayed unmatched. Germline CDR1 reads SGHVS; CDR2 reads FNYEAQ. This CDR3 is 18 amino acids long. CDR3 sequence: CASSFLNTSGRKTGELFF. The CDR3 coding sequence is TGTGCCAGCAGCTTCCTGAACACTAGCGGGAGGAAGACCGGGGAGCTGTTTTTT.

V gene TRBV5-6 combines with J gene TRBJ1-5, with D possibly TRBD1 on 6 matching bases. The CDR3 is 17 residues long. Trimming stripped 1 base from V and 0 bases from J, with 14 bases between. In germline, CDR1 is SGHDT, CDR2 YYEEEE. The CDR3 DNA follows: TGTGCCAGCAGCTTGTACGGCAGGGGCAATAGCAATCAGCCCCAGCATTTT. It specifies CASSLYGRGNSNQPQHF. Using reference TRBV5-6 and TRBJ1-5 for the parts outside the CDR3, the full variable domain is DAGVTQSPTHLIKTRGQQVTLRCSPKSGHDTVSWYQQALGQGPQFIFQYYEEEERQRGNFPDRFSGHQFPNYSSELNVNALLLGDSALYLCASSLYGRGNSNQPQHFGDGTRLSIL.

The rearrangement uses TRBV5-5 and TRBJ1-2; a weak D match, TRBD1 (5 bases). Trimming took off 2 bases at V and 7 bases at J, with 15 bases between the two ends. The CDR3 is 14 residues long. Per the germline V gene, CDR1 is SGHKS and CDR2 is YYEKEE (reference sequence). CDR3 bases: TGTGCCAGCAGCTTCCCGGGGACTAGGGGTGGCTACACCTTC. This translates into CASSFPGTRGGYTF.